The sequence of this TCR beta chain was determined in a study of blood T cell repertoires in COVID-19 (dated by TCRdb to 2019 to 2021). Concerning the study at large: Collaborator samples came from the United States, Italy and Spain and covered acute and convalescent phases of COVID-19. The material from the prospective study consisted of cDNA or gDNA derived from T cells, B-cell-depleted T cells, or PBMCs. Subjects who had been exposed to COVID-19, were actively infected with it, or had recovered from it provided the deeply sampled blood TCRbeta repertoires that made up the dataset. The repertoires were released in a freely available public database meant as a resource for research on the immune response to SARS-CoV-2. The samples were drawn from two sources: the first 160 participants of the ongoing ImmuneRACE study, and fewer than 1,500 subjects contributed by 6 global collaborators. Sample metadata almost always included a de-identified subject ID, COVID-19 status, age in years and sex. Where available, HLA class I and class II types were taken from metadata supplied by the sample provider and were not determined by assay-based typing.

The collaborating institutions used their own protocols to collect whole blood in K2EDTA tubes. For TCRbeta analysis, collaborators shipped samples as frozen whole blood, isolated PBMCs, or DNA extracted from either of those sample types. CDR3 length: 15 amino acids, cysteine to phenylalanine. The retained sequence is limited to the CDR3, 45 bases, with the frame set at the first base. Clipping removes 7 bases from V and 0 bases from J, with 6 as the unmatched junction base count. The germline V gene (reference sequence) provides CDR1 LNHDA and CDR2 SQIVND. On the study overall, not on this receptor specifically: The quantity of clinical and demographic metadata differed by source and by participant and was supplied without curation.

The immunoSEQ Assay, a bias-controlled multiplex PCR, was used to amplify TCRbeta CDR3 regions from genomic DNA. As for how the authors treated the data: The number of nucleated cells in each sample was estimated by amplification of reference gene primers within the assay. To quantify the absolute abundance of each unique TCRbeta CDR3 rearrangement, sequence reads were collapsed and filtered. For each sample, productive Simpson clonality was calculated by taking the square root of Simpson's diversity index across productive rearrangements. TCRdb took over this immuneACCESS table, retaining in-frame rearrangements with V and J assigned. Such tables are incomplete; in checked studies, under half of the missing clones stem from an unresolved V gene, and the remainder is unexplained. That table is the source of V, J and clone size, and D and trimming were worked out from the DNA. The sample table contains hundreds of thousands of clones; only one count was recorded for roughly 90% of them. The biggest ten clones account for approximately 4% of the sample.

To note about this clone: Its binding antigen is unknown. Base qualities were left out, and no much larger clone turns up one base away.

This clonotype was obtained from a woman aged 45-60 years with active or convalescent COVID-19. The sequenced material came from peripheral blood. The chain was built from TRBV19 and TRBJ1-5, with 7 junctional bases fitting TRBD1. Read as DNA, the sequence is TGTGCCAGTACCCCGACAGGGAATAGCAATCAGCCCCAGCATTTT. The resulting protein is CASTPTGNSNQPQHF.